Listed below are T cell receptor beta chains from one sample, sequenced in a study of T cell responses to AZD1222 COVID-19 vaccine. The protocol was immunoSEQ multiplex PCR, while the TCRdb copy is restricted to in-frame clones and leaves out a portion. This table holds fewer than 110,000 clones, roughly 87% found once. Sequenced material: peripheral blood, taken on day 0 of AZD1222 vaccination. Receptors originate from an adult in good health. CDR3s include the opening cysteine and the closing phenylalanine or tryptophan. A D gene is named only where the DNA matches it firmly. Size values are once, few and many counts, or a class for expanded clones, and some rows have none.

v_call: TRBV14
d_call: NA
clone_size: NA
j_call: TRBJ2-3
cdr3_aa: CASGGLSRQYF
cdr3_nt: TGTGCCAGCGGAGGATTATCACGGCAGTATTTT

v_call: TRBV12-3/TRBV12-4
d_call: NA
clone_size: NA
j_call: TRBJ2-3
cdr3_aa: CASRVGVSLAQYF
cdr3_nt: TGTGCCAGCAGAGTAGGGGTCTCTTTGGCGCAGTATTTT

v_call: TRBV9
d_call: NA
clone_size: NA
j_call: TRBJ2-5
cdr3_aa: CASSKGLGGGETQYF
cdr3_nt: TGTGCCAGCAGCAAGGGGCTAGGAGGGGGTGAGACCCAGTACTTC

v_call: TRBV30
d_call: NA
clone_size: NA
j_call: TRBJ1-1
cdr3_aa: CAWKWNTEAFF
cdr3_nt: TGTGCCTGGAAGTGGAACACTGAAGCTTTCTTT

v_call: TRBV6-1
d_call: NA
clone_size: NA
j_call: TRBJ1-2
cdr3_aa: CASSEGARGPYTF
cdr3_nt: TGTGCCAGCAGTGAAGGGGCTCGGGGTCCCTACACCTTC

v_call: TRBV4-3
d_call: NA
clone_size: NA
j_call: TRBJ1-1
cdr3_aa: CASSQEGEVSENTEAFF
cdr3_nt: TGCGCCAGCAGCCAAGAAGGTGAGGTTTCGGAGAACACTGAAGCTTTCTTT

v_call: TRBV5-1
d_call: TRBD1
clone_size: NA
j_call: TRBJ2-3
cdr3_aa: CASSGAQGALDTQYF
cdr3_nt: TGCGCCAGCAGCGGGGCGCAGGGGGCTTTGGATACGCAGTATTTT

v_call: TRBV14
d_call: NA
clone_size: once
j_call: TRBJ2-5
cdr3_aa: CASSQNMGETQYF
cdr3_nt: TGTGCCAGCAGCCAAAACATGGGAGAGACCCAGTACTTC

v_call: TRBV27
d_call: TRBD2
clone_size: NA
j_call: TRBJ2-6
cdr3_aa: CASSSSTSSSGANVLTF
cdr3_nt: TGTGCCAGCAGTTCCTCGACTAGCAGCTCTGGGGCCAACGTCCTGACTTTC

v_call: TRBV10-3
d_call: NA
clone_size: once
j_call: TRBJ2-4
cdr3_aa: CASPPALAKNIQYF
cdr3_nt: TGTGCCAGCCCGCCGGCACTAGCCAAAAACATTCAGTACTTC

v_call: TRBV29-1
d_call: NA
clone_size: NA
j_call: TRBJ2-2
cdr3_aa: CSVAEISGPRQLNTGELFF
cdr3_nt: TGCAGCGTTGCAGAGATCTCGGGGCCGAGACAGCTTAACACCGGGGAGCTGTTTTTT

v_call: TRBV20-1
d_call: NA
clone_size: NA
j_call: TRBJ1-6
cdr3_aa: CSASVVVYNSPLHF
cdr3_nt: TGCAGTGCCAGTGTGGTCGTTTATAATTCACCCCTCCACTTT

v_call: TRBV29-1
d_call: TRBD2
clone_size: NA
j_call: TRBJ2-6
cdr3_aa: CSVVTSGRHSGANVLTF
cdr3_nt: TGCAGCGTGGTGACTAGCGGGCGACACTCTGGGGCCAACGTCCTGACTTTC

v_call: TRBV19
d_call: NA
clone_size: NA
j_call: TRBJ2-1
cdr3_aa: CASSPGPAVDYNEQFF
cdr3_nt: TGTGCCAGTAGCCCGGGTCCGGCGGTCGACTACAATGAGCAGTTCTTC

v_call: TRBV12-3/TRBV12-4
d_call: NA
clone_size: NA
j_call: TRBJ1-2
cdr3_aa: CASRGGYGYTF
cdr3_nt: TGTGCCAGCAGGGGAGGCTATGGCTACACCTTC

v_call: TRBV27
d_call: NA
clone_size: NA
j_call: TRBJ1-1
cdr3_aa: CASSSLPRVGNTEAFF
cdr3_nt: TGTGCCAGCAGTTCCCTTCCACGGGTGGGGAACACTGAAGCTTTCTTT

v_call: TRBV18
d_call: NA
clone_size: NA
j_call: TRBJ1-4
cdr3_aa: CASSQGGNNEKLFF
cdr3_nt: TGTGCCAGTTCCCAGGGAGGGAATAATGAAAAACTGTTTTTT

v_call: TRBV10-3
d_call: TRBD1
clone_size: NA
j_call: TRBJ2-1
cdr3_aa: CAISESEARGQGNEQFF
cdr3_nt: TGTGCCATCAGTGAGTCCGAAGCCAGGGGGCAAGGAAATGAGCAGTTCTTC

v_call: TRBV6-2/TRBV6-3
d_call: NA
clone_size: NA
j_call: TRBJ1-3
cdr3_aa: CASSYSVGNTIYF
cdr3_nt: TGTGCCAGCAGTTACTCTGTCGGAAACACCATATATTTT

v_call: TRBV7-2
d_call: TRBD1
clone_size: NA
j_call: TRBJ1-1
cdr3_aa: CASSSSAGGLNTEAFF
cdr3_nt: TGTGCCAGCAGCTCTTCGGCAGGGGGGCTGAACACTGAAGCTTTCTTT

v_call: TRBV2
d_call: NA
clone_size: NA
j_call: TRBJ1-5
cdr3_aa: CASELGLGAIADQPQHF
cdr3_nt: TGTGCCAGCGAACTTGGTCTGGGAGCTATAGCGGATCAGCCCCAGCATTTT

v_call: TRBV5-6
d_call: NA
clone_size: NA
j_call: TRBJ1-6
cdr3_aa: CASSSGRHGNSPLHF
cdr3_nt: TGTGCCAGCAGTTCAGGCCGGCACGGGAATTCACCCCTCCACTTT

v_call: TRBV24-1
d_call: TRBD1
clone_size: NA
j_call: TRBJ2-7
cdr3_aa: CAIDDDRGREQYF
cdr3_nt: TGTGCCATCGATGACGACAGGGGCCGCGAGCAGTACTTC

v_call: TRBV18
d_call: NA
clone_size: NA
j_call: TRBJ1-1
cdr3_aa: CASSPGAQSWAFF
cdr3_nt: TGTGCCAGCTCACCAGGAGCACAGAGCTGGGCTTTCTTT

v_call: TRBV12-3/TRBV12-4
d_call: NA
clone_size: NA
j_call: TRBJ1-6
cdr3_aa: CASSPGPNSPLHF
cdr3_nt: TGTGCCAGCAGCCCGGGTCCTAATTCACCCCTCCACTTT

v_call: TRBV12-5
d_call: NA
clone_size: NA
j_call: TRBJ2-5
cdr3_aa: CASGLGRIQETQYF
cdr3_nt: TGTGCTAGTGGTTTGGGACGGATTCAAGAGACCCAGTACTTC

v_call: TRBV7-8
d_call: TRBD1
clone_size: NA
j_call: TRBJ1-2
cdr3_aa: CASSLVTGGAAGYTF
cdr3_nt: TGTGCCAGCAGCTTAGTAACAGGGGGCGCGGCCGGCTACACCTTC

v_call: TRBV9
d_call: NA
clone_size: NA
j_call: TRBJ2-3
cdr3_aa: CASSVGLRGDTQYF
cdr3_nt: TGTGCCAGCAGCGTGGGACTAAGGGGGGATACGCAGTATTTT

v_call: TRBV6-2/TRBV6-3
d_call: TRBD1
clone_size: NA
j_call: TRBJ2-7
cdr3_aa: CASSSHTGGSSYEQYF
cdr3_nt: TGTGCCAGCAGTTCCCACACAGGGGGAAGCTCCTACGAGCAGTACTTC

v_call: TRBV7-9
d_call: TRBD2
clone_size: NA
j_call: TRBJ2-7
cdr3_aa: CASSFLSSGVSEQYF
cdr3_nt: TGTGCCAGCAGCTTCCTTTCCAGCGGGGTCTCCGAGCAGTACTTC

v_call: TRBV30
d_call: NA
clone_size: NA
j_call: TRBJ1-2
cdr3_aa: CAWAPGGLANYGYTF
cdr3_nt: TGTGCCTGGGCGCCCGGCGGGTTGGCTAACTATGGCTACACCTTC

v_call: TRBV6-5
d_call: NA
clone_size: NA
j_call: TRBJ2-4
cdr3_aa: CASTGANIQYF
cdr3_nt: TGTGCCAGCACAGGAGCAAACATTCAGTACTTC

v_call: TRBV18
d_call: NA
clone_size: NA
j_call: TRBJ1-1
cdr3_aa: CASSSQGTLNTEAFF
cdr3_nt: TGTGCCAGCTCCTCTCAGGGCACCTTGAACACTGAAGCTTTCTTT

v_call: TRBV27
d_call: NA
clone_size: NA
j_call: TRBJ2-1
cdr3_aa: CASTRERPRAYNEQFF
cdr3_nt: TGTGCCAGCACGAGGGAACGGCCCAGGGCCTACAATGAGCAGTTCTTC

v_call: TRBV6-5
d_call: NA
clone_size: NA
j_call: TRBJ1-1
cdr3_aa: CASSQGGRTEAFF
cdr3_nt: TGTGCCAGCAGCCAAGGGGGTCGGACTGAAGCTTTCTTT

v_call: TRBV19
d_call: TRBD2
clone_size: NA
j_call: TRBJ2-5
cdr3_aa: CASSRLAGGVGETQYF
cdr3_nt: TGTGCCAGTAGTCGACTAGCGGGAGGAGTAGGAGAGACCCAGTACTTC

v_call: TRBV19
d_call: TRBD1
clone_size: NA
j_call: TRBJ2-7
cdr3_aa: CASTPGTGTYEQYF
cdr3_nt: TGTGCCAGTACCCCCGGGACAGGGACGTATGAGCAGTACTTC

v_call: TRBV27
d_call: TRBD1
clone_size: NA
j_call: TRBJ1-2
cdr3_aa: CASTIVRDSNYGYTF
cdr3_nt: TGTGCCAGCACTATAGTCCGGGACAGTAACTATGGCTACACCTTC

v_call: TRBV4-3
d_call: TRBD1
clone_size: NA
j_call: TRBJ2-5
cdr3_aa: CASSQDLPGQGETQYF
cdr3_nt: TGCGCCAGCAGCCAGGACCTACCTGGACAGGGAGAGACCCAGTACTTC

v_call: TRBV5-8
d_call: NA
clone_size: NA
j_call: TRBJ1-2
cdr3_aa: CASRFRGASGYTF
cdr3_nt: TGTGCCAGCAGATTCAGGGGTGCTAGTGGCTACACCTTC